This T cell receptor beta chain was sequenced during a study of T cell responses to AZD1222 COVID-19 vaccine (dated by TCRdb to 2020 to 2022). Regarding the study in general: AZD1222 recipients with second doses at about 4 weeks or about 12 weeks were pooled, because spike-specific TCR depth and breadth did not differ between schedules. A total of 233 trial participants underwent TCR sequencing, of whom some 210 received two doses of AZD1222 and roughly 25 received two doses of the MenACWY control vaccine. Trial participants were enrolled by age into 18-55, 56-69 and 70-plus year subgroups, with roughly 160, 29 and 62 TCR-sequenced participants respectively. Overall results and qualifications from the work: Only five to seven AZD1222 recipients were SARS-CoV-2 seropositive at baseline, limiting conclusions about previously exposed vaccinees. CD4 TCRs associated with the vaccine covered the entire spike protein, and the dominant responses were in regions 160-218 and 743-854. Because no day 14 peak-response samples were available, repertoires were characterized only after the peak T cell response. After two AZD1222 doses, both the breadth and the depth of spike-specific TCRs were significantly higher than at day 0 and than in MenACWY recipients. The 56-69-year group was small, and its depth increase did not reach significance, likely because of low power. Participants were mostly white British and included more females than males, and it was suggested by the authors that clonal diversity may have been underestimated. Nearly half of unique spike-specific TCRs reportedly recognized epitopes outside regions mutated in the B.1.351 and B.1.1.7 variants.

The CDR3 regions of human TCRbeta chains were subjected to immunosequencing. On the authors' methods: TCRs in the repertoires were compared against a reference library of SARS-CoV-2-specific TCRs that had been generated with the MIRA antigen-specificity platform. Breadth was defined as the fraction of unique TCRs that were SARS-CoV-2-associated, and depth was defined as the fraction of total T cells that were SARS-CoV-2-associated. Each spike-specific TCR was assigned to its reactive spike region and to a CD4 or CD8 class using the MIRA data. Log10-transformed breadth and depth values were compared by one-way ANOVA with Sidak's multiple comparisons tests. The immuneACCESS repertoire file appears here via TCRdb, limited to in-frame rearrangements. These files lack a portion of the clones; in checked studies, under half of the deficit traces to unresolved V genes, and the cause of the others is not known. V and J calls and clone size are as listed in that table; D and trimming were resolved from the DNA. Here the sample has some 150,000 clones; about nine tenths occur a single time. The top ten hold more than 3% of the sample.

The V end gives up 0 bases and the J end 6 bases, leaving 0 bases in the junction not matched to a gene. The CDR3 covers 15 residues, taking in both the cysteine and the phenylalanine. The sequence is cut down to CDR3 DNA, 45 bases in frame from base 1. Based on the germline V gene, the CDR1 and CDR2 sequences are MRHNA and SNTAGT. The label giving this sample's time point can be read as: baseline before first vaccination. Samples from vaccinated people were obtained from the UK trials COV001 and COV002, which included a single-blind randomized controlled phase 2/3 trial of AZD1222 (ChAdOx1 nCoV-19) in healthy adults. Trial participant PBMC samples were collected at day 0 and day 28 after the second dose for TCRbeta chain sequencing. As to this clone: Its antigen is currently not known. Base-call qualities are not available, and no considerably larger clone is one nucleotide away.

The sequenced sample was peripheral blood, obtained on day 0 of AZD1222 vaccination. The origin of this receptor is an adult in good health. The sequence is built from TRBV6-4 and TRBJ2-1; 12 nucleotides in the junction match TRBD2. The sequenced DNA: TGTGCCAGCAGTGACTCGACTAGCGGGAGCAATGAGCAGTTCTTC. It translates as CASSDSTSGSNEQFF.